This passage covers 14 T cell receptor beta chains from one sample sequenced in a study of blood T cell repertoires in COVID-19. Profiling relied on immunoSEQ multiplex PCR, and the TCRdb table lists in-frame clones only, not all of them. The sample records 150,000 to 200,000 clones, more than 75% being singletons. The sample taken for sequencing was PBMCs or T cells enriched from blood (not recorded which). The source of these receptors is a woman in her 50s with acute COVID-19.

This chain uses TRBV27 with TRBJ2-2, with 14 bases matching TRBD2. Germline V CDR1 and CDR2: MNHEY, SMNVEV (reference sequence). CDR3 length: 20 residues. The V segment lost 1 base and the J segment 7 bases; nucleotides outside the gene matches: 14. CDR3 nucleotides: TGTGCCAGCAGTTTATTTCCTCCCGGACTAGCGGGGGGCGGTAACGGGGAGCTGTTTTTT. This encodes CASSLFPPGLAGGGNGELFF.

V is TRBV21-1 and J is TRBJ2-1; TRBD2, the table's D call, lacks a check against the DNA. TRBV21-1 is an annotated pseudogene. CDR3 length: 17 amino acids. DNA of the CDR3: TGTGCCAGCAGCAAAGCTCCTTGCGGGGGGTTCTACAATGAGCAGTTCTTC. Translation gives CASSKAPCGGFYNEQFF.

The chain carries TRBV28 and TRBJ1-5, with D uncertain. Trimming stripped 8 bases from V and 0 bases from J, with 8 bases between. Germline CDR1 is MDHEN and CDR2 is SYDVKM. The CDR3 length is 13 residues. The CDR3 spells CASGGYSNQPQHF. In DNA, the CDR3 is TGTGCCAGCGGCGGATATAGCAATCAGCCCCAGCATTTT.

The V and J genes are TRBV7-9 and TRBJ1-2, with a possible D match to TRBD1 (5 bases). V was trimmed by 4 bases and J by 5 bases, leaving 11 bases between them. Germline CDR1 reads SEHNR; CDR2 reads FQNEAQ (reference sequence). CDR3 length: 13 residues. In nucleotides, the CDR3 is TGTGCCAGCAGCTCCCAGGGTTGGTATGGCTACACCTTC. This sequence encodes CASSSQGWYGYTF.

The chain has TRBV4-3 and TRBJ1-2; D is undetermined. V gave up 0 bases and J gave up 4 bases, with 15 bases separating them. Per the germline V gene, CDR1 is LGHNA and CDR2 is YSLEER. The CDR3 spans 16 residues. DNA for the CDR3: TGCGCCAGCAGCCAAGATCGGGGAGGCGCGAGCTATGGCTACACCTTC. Residues: CASSQDRGGASYGYTF.

Remarks on this clone: This specimen includes other DNA sequences encoding the same CDR3. The CDR3 DNA sequence: TGTGCCAGTAGTTCTGTGGGGGGGGGCCAAGAGACCCAGTACTTC. This gives the protein CASSSVGGGQETQYF. The genes are TRBV19 and TRBJ2-5; 7 nucleotides match TRBD2. The CDR3 length is 15 residues. From germline, CDR1 is LNHDA and CDR2 SQIVND (reference sequence). Trimming took 5 bases from V and 1 from J; bases not matched to a gene: 7. The entire variable domain, with the rest obtained from reference TRBV19 and TRBJ2-5, is as follows: DGGITQSPKYLFRKEGQNVTLSCEQNLNHDAMYWYRQDPGQGLRLIYYSQIVNDFQKGDIAEGYSVSREKKESFPLTVTSAQKNPTAFYLCASSSVGGGQETQYFGPGTRLLVL.

The rearrangement uses TRBV9 and TRBJ1-4, with D maybe TRBD1 (5 bases). Between the trimmed V and J ends, which lost 0 bases and 5 bases, there was a span of 11 bases. Germline-derived CDR1 and CDR2 are SGDLS and YYNGEE. The CDR3 extends over 15 amino acids. CDR3 coding DNA: TGTGCCAGCAGCGTAGGGCCAGGGCCGAATGAAAAACTGTTTTTT. Protein product: CASSVGPGPNEKLFF. Using reference TRBV9 and TRBJ1-4 for the parts outside the CDR3, the full variable domain is DSGVTQTPKHLITATGQRVTLRCSPRSGDLSVYWYQQSLDQGLQFLIQYYNGEERAKGNILERFSAQQFPDLHSELNLSSLELGDSALYFCASSVGPGPNEKLFFGSGTQLSVL.

The chain combines TRBV19 with TRBJ2-2, with D perhaps TRBD2 (6 bases). Trimming stripped 5 bases from V and 0 bases from J, with 10 bases between. Germline V gene sequence: CDR1 LNHDA, CDR2 SQIVND (reference sequence). This CDR3 spans 15 amino acids. The CDR3: CASSPGTSNTGELFF. CDR3 DNA sequence: TGTGCCAGTAGTCCCGGGACTTCGAACACCGGGGAGCTGTTTTTT. The whole variable domain, filled in from reference TRBV19 and TRBJ2-2, reads DGGITQSPKYLFRKEGQNVTLSCEQNLNHDAMYWYRQDPGQGLRLIYYSQIVNDFQKGDIAEGYSVSREKKESFPLTVTSAQKNPTAFYLCASSPGTSNTGELFFGEGSRLTVL.

This chain joins TRBV2 and TRBJ1-5, with 7 bases identical to TRBD1. Per the germline V gene, CDR1 is SNHLY and CDR2 is FYNNEI. V was pared by 7 bases and J by 1 base, with 7 bases of the junction left unmatched. The CDR3 covers 15 residues. For the CDR3, the DNA is TGTGCCAGCACCCCCCAGGGGGTCAGCAATCAGCCCCAGCATTTT. It specifies CASTPQGVSNQPQHF.

The V call is TRBV7-9, the J call TRBJ1-4; D unresolved. Germline CDR1 SEHNR, CDR2 FQNEAQ (reference sequence). V was shortened by 3 bases and J by 10 bases, with 12 bases between the two germline ends. CDR3 length equals 13 residues. CDR3 sequence (DNA): TGTGCCAGCAGCTTGCGGGGTGAGGGAAAACTGTTTTTT. Its protein is CASSLRGEGKLFF.

The chain combines TRBV6-2 or TRBV6-3 with TRBJ2-1, with TRBD2 identical over 10 bases. Germline CDR1 is MNHEY and CDR2 is SVGEGT. The CDR3 is made up of 15 amino acids. The junction had 11 bases not matched to a gene; V was cut back by 5 bases and J by 10 bases. This chain's CDR3 is CASSTGTSAAGEQFF. As DNA, the CDR3 is TGTGCCAGCAGTACCGGGACTAGCGCGGCCGGCGAGCAGTTCTTC.

The chain employs TRBV21-1 and TRBJ2-7; TRBD1 was called by the table and not checked on the DNA. TRBV21-1 represents a pseudogene. The CDR3 is 16 amino acids. The CDR3 nucleotides are TGTGCCAGCAGCAACTCGAATCGGGACACCCTCTACGAGCAGTACGTC. It is translated as CASSNSNRDTLYEQYV.

This chain links TRBV19 with TRBJ2-1; the match to TRBD2 covers 8 bases. J lost 5 bases, V lost 4 bases, and 4 bases had no gene match. CDR1 LNHDA and CDR2 SQIVND come from the germline V gene (reference sequence). The CDR3 contains 14 residues. CDR3 DNA sequence: TGTGCCAGTAGTACCGGGGGGGTGCACAATGAGCAGTTCTTC. Its translation is CASSTGGVHNEQFF.

This clone was counted between two and nine times. The chain employs TRBV4-2 and TRBJ1-1, with D maybe TRBD1 (5 bases). Germline V gives CDR1 LGHNA, CDR2 YNFKEQ. Trimming took 4 bases from V and 10 from J, leaving 22 bases between them. CDR3 length: 15 residues. The CDR3 DNA follows: TGTGCCAGCAGCCGGTTCCTCGGGGGTCTAGAAGGAGCTTTCTTT. Translated, it gives CASSRFLGGLEGAFF.